The source of this T cell receptor beta chain is a study of post-analysis software for immune sequencing data. Looking at the study overall: Recorded disease courses covered relapsing-remitting, secondary progressive and progressive-relapsing multiple sclerosis. Some patients had no subtype annotation. General study findings and limits: Samples from one preparation batch, clustered by F measure, grouped strongly together. Patients carried four or five TRBV segments more frequently than controls did, and TRBV5-6, TRBV5-1 and TRBV20-1 were among them. Compared against controls, patients with multiple sclerosis displayed significantly lower normalized Chao1 diversity.

The V end lost 0 bases, the J end lost 7 bases, and 7 bases lay between the germline ends. Germline V gene data show CDR1 as LNHNV and CDR2 as YYDKDF (reference sequence). This CDR3 is built from 12 residues. Incorporated into the TCR beta cDNA libraries were unique molecular identifiers, which served to reduce PCR and sequencing biases. There were roughly 1 to 11 million T cells, and 450,000 to 550,000 cDNA molecules came from them. TCRdb used MiXCR to reprocess the PCR reads, holding one entry per CDR3 protein. The data hold a few hundred thousand distinct CDR3 sequences, with roughly 40% observed a single time. Turning to this clonotype: As yet, its antigen is unknown.

The V gene is TRBV15, the J gene TRBJ2-7; no definite D call. The sample comprised blood. The sequence was collected from a girl aged 2 to 10 with multiple sclerosis. CDR3 in amino acids: CATSRDEWEQYF. The DNA for the CDR3 is TGTGCCACCAGCAGAGATGAGTGGGAGCAGTACTTC. Full variable domain (missing parts from reference TRBV15 and TRBJ2-7): DAMVIQNPRYQVTQFGKPVTLSCSQTLNHNVMYWYQQKSSQAPKLLFHYYDKDFNNEADTPDNFQSRRPNTSFCFLDIRSPGLGDTAMYLCATSRDEWEQYFGPGTRLTVT.